These 28 T cell receptor beta chains came from one sample sequenced in a study of Graves' ophthalmopathy and Graves' hyperthyroidism. As the template, RNA transcripts were used to amplify TCR beta CDR3 regions. HTBI primers were used in a first-round RT-PCR, which preceded a second-round multiplex PCR. TCRdb analysed the multiplex PCR reads with MiXCR anew, one entry per CDR3 protein. The sample comprises roughly 480,000 distinct CDR3 sequences, about an eighth of which are singletons, and roughly 10% rests with the top ten. The specimen sequenced was blood. All receptors derive from a woman in her twenties or thirties with Graves' ophthalmopathy.

The chain combines TRBV20-1 with TRBJ1-5, with 9 bases lining up with TRBD1. Germline-derived CDR1 and CDR2 are DFQATT and SNEGSKA (reference sequence). The CDR3 is 16 residues long. With 2 bases clipped from V and 0 bases from J, the junction kept 5 bases outside the gene matches. CDR3 protein: CSARTGTGYSNQPQHF. CDR3 nucleotide sequence: TGCAGTGCTAGAACCGGGACAGGGTATAGCAATCAGCCCCAGCATTTT.

The sample holds many counts of this clonotype. The chain is built from TRBV27 and TRBJ2-3; 8 nucleotides agree with TRBD1. Germline CDR1 and CDR2: MNHEY and SMNVEV (reference sequence). The CDR3 runs to 15 residues. The junction had 4 bases not matched to a gene; V was cut back by 4 bases and J by 1 base. The CDR3 reads CASSSHRGGTDTQYF. The CDR3 coding sequence is TGTGCCAGCAGTTCGCACAGGGGGGGCACAGATACGCAGTATTTT.

This clonotype has ten or more counts. V is TRBV6-4 and J is TRBJ1-5; perhaps TRBD1 as D (6 bases). The CDR3 has 19 residues. V lost 6 bases to trimming and J lost 0 bases, with 24 bases between them. Germline V gives CDR1 MRHNA, CDR2 SNTAGT. The CDR3 nucleotides read TGTGCCAGCAGAGTACTAAGAGCCTTGGGGGGCAATAGCAATCAGCCCCAGCATTTT. This sequence encodes CASRVLRALGGNSNQPQHF.

The chain carries TRBV20-1 and TRBJ1-2; TRBD1 is a possible D gene (6 bases). Per the germline V gene, CDR1 is DFQATT and CDR2 is SNEGSKA (reference sequence). The V and J ends lost 6 bases and 8 bases respectively, with 19 bases between them. The CDR3 spans 13 residues. CDR3 residues: CSATDSRFRGYTF. The CDR3 nucleotides are TGCAGTGCCACGGACAGCCGCTTCCGGGGCTACACCTTC.

In its sample, this clonotype was seen a few times. The V gene is TRBV4-1, the J gene TRBJ2-5; the match to TRBD2 covers 12 bases. Germline CDR1 is MGHRA and CDR2 is YSYEKL. The CDR3 has 16 residues. V lost 4 bases to trimming and J lost 2 bases; unmatched junction nucleotides: 5. CDR3 amino acids: CASSRVLAGGQETQYF. Here the CDR3 DNA reads TGCGCCAGCAGCCGCGTACTAGCGGGGGGTCAAGAGACCCAGTACTTC.

This clonotype was counted at least ten times. The CDR3 here is CASSLGGTMKEQYF. The CDR3 region has the DNA TGCGCCAGCAGCTTGGGGGGGACTATGAAAGAGCAGTACTTC. The V call is TRBV5-1, the J call TRBJ2-7; TRBD2 matches 7 bases. This CDR3 spans 14 amino acids. Trimming cost V 0 bases and J 7 bases; bases outside gene matches: 7. Germline CDR1 is SGHRS and CDR2 is YFSETQ.

This clonotype came up many times. The chain is built from TRBV5-5 and TRBJ1-2; TRBD1 matches 9 bases. With 4 bases clipped from V and 6 bases from J, the junction kept 10 bases outside the gene matches. Germline loops: CDR1 SGHKS, CDR2 YYEKEE (reference sequence). The CDR3 is made up of 15 amino acids. The CDR3 nucleotides read TGTGCCAGCAGCCCGCTAGGACAGGGGAATCATGGCTACACCTTC. It encodes CASSPLGQGNHGYTF.

This clonotype has at least ten counts. The rearrangement uses TRBV10-3 and TRBJ1-5, with D perhaps matching TRBD1 (5 bases). Germline lookup yields CDR1 ENHRY and CDR2 SYGVKD. The V end lost 6 bases, the J end lost 1 base, and 16 bases lay between the germline ends. This CDR3 is 16 amino acids long. CDR3 amino acids: CAISPEEQGSNQPQHF. In DNA, the CDR3 is TGTGCCATCAGCCCCGAGGAGCAGGGAAGCAATCAGCCCCAGCATTTT.

This clonotype was recorded at least ten times. A much larger clone differs by one base, so this may be a read error. The chain joins TRBV5-1 to TRBJ2-7, with D tentatively TRBD2 (5 bases). Trimming pared 0 bases from V and 2 bases from J, leaving 6 bases between. The CDR3 is made up of 13 amino acids. Germline V gives CDR1 SGHRS, CDR2 YFSETQ. CDR3 loop: CASSLERAYEQYF. CDR3 DNA: TGCGCCAGCAGCTTGGAGAGGGCCTACGAGCAGTACTTC.

The chain has TRBV28 and TRBJ2-7; 7 bases are a match to TRBD1. CDR1 is MDHEN and CDR2 is SYDVKM in the germline V gene. Trimming removed 3 bases from V and 1 base from J; junction bases left unmatched: 12. The length of the CDR3 is 17 residues. The CDR3 is CASSFGHLGQPSYEQYF. The CDR3 nucleotides read TGTGCCAGCAGTTTCGGTCATCTGGGACAGCCTTCCTACGAGCAGTACTTC. The full variable domain, rest sourced from reference TRBV28 and TRBJ2-7, is DVKVTQSSRYLVKRTGEKVFLECVQDMDHENMFWYRQDPGLGLRLIYFSYDVKMKEKGDIPEGYSVSREKKERFSLILESASTNQTSMYLCASSFGHLGQPSYEQYFGPGTRLTVT.

The chain recombines TRBV6-1 with TRBJ1-5; 7 bases map to TRBD1. The CDR3 consists of 15 residues. CDR1 MNHNS and CDR2 SASEGT come from the germline V gene. The trim removed 6 bases at V and 2 bases at J, leaving 7 bases unmatched. CDR3 DNA sequence: TGTGCCAGCAGGGGGGGCAGGGGGGGCAATCAGCCCCAGCATTTT. It translates to CASRGGRGGNQPQHF.

Concerning this clonotype itself: This may come from a read error, since a much larger clone is one base off. V usage is TRBV6-1 and J usage is TRBJ1-1; possible D gene TRBD1, 6 bases. Trimming cost V 6 bases and J 6 bases, with 14 bases left between them. Germline CDR1 is MNHNS and CDR2 is SASEGT. The CDR3 is 13 residues long. CDR3 bases: TGTGCCAGCAGCTCACAGGGAATCGCTGAAGCTTTCTTT. Amino acid sequence: CASSSQGIAEAFF.

This clonotype has at least ten counts. The chain recombines TRBV10-2 with TRBJ2-7; TRBD2 aligns across 8 bases. V was clipped by 11 bases and J by 2 bases; unmatched bases: 5. The CDR3 runs to 12 residues. Germline-derived CDR1 and CDR2 are WSHSY and SAAADI. The CDR3 loop reads CAAGLVPYEQYF. The CDR3 nucleotides read TGCGCCGCGGGACTAGTCCCCTACGAGCAGTACTTC.

The V gene is TRBV9, the J gene TRBJ2-2; TRBD2 is a possible D gene (5 bases). Germline V lookup: CDR1 SGDLS, CDR2 YYNGEE. V was pared by 6 bases and J by 0 bases, with 15 bases between. CDR3 length: 16 amino acids. This chain's CDR3 is CASTSTAATNTGELFF. The CDR3 DNA follows: TGTGCCAGCACCTCCACAGCGGCTACGAACACCGGGGAGCTGTTTTTT.

This clonotype came up many times. The rearrangement uses TRBV6-1 and TRBJ2-7; no reliable D call. Deletions cut 11 bases from V and 9 bases from J, with 14 bases between. Germline-derived CDR1 and CDR2 are MNHNS and SASEGT. This CDR3 is 10 amino acids long. The CDR3 region has the DNA TGTGCCCAGCATGGGGTAGGGCAGTACTTC. This codes for CAQHGVGQYF.

This clonotype has a count of ten or more. The chain couples TRBV6-5 to TRBJ1-1; tentatively, D is TRBD1 (5 bases). Looked up from germline, CDR1 is MNHEY and CDR2 is SVGAGI. V shed 0 bases and J shed 5 bases, with 13 bases lying between them. This CDR3 has 15 amino acids. DNA of the CDR3: TGTGCCAGCAGTTACTCGGCGGGGCCTGGGACTGAAGCTTTCTTT. This codes for CASSYSAGPGTEAFF.

The rearrangement uses TRBV6-2 or TRBV6-3 and TRBJ2-7; 9 nucleotides align to TRBD1. V shed 4 bases and J 2 bases; nucleotides not matched to a gene: 6. Germline CDR1 and CDR2: MNHEY and SVGEGT. The CDR3 is 15 residues long. The CDR3 is CASSWGDRDPYEQYF. The CDR3 nucleotides are TGTGCCAGCAGTTGGGGGGACAGGGACCCCTACGAGCAGTACTTC.

This clonotype was counted only a few times. The V and J genes are TRBV18 and TRBJ1-1; a possible D gene is TRBD1 (5 bases). The germline CDR1 and CDR2 sequences are KGHSH and LQKENI. The CDR3 has 15 residues. Trimming took off 3 bases at V and 3 bases at J, with 14 bases between the two ends. Here the CDR3 reads CASSPRRAGDTEAFF. The CDR3 DNA reads as TGTGCCAGCTCACCGCGACGGGCGGGGGACACTGAAGCTTTCTTT.

The chain joins TRBV19 to TRBJ1-5; TRBD1 might be the D (5 bases). The ends were cut back, 2 bases at V and 1 base at J, with 6 bases in the middle. CDR1 is LNHDA, CDR2 SQIVND, per germline (reference sequence). CDR3 length: 14 amino acids. The DNA for the CDR3 is TGTGCCAGTAGTATATGGGACAGCAATCAGCCCCAGCATTTT. This encodes CASSIWDSNQPQHF.

This clonotype was seen many times. This chain connects TRBV6-1 to TRBJ2-2; D call uncertain. Trimming took 6 bases from V and 7 from J, leaving 9 bases between them. Germline V lookup: CDR1 MNHNS, CDR2 SASEGT. The CDR3 length is 12 residues. The CDR3 DNA reads as TGTGCCAGCAGCCAGAGAGGCGGGGAGCTGTTTTTT. Its protein is CASSQRGGELFF.

This clonotype was observed a few times. The chain employs TRBV27 and TRBJ2-5, with D tentatively TRBD2 (5 bases). The CDR3 is made up of 14 amino acids. V was cut by 3 bases and J by 0 bases, with 8 bases left in between. CDR1 is MNHEY, CDR2 SMNVEV, per germline (reference sequence). In DNA form, the CDR3 reads TGTGCCAGCAGTTTGGACTGGAACCAAGAGACCCAGTACTTC. Translation gives CASSLDWNQETQYF.

V is TRBV6-5 and J is TRBJ1-1, with D unclear. V shed 2 bases and J shed 6 bases, with 10 bases lying between them. This CDR3 spans 13 amino acids. Germline CDR1 and CDR2: MNHEY and SVGAGI. The CDR3 sequence: CASSYRVDAEAFF. CDR3 bases: TGTGCCAGCAGTTACCGAGTTGATGCTGAAGCTTTCTTT.

This rearrangement joins TRBV28 to TRBJ1-1, with D uncertain. Germline assignment: CDR1 MDHEN and CDR2 SYDVKM. This CDR3 region has 13 residues. V was cut by 2 bases and J by 7 bases, with 11 bases left in between. The CDR3 here is CASSLEVGFEAFF. The DNA for the CDR3 is TGTGCCAGCAGTTTAGAGGTGGGGTTTGAAGCTTTCTTT.

This clonotype showed up many times. The rearrangement joins TRBV27 to TRBJ2-7; tentatively, D is TRBD1 or TRBD2 (5 bases each). Trimming left V 7 bases short and J 3 bases short, with 13 bases between. The CDR3 loop spans 13 amino acids. Germline CDR1 is MNHEY and CDR2 is SMNVEV (reference sequence). CDR3 loop: CASMRGPSYEQYF. CDR3 sequence (DNA): TGTGCCAGCATGAGGGGCCCCAGCTACGAGCAGTACTTC.

This clonotype was found many times. The V call is TRBV12-3 or TRBV12-4, the J call TRBJ2-5; maybe TRBD2 (7 bases). V was shortened by 8 bases and J by 1 base, with 23 bases between the two germline ends. The CDR3 spans 17 residues. The chain's CDR3 is CASRRERGGGIQETQYF. The CDR3, as DNA: TGTGCCAGCCGCCGCGAGAGGGGCGGGGGCATCCAAGAGACCCAGTACTTC.

The table lists this clonotype with many counts. The chain links TRBV19 to TRBJ2-7, with a possible D match to TRBD1 (5 bases). Per germline, CDR1 LNHDA and CDR2 SQIVND (reference sequence). The CDR3 extends over 13 amino acids. The V and J ends lost 7 bases and 0 bases respectively, with 10 bases between them. CDR3 DNA: TGTGCCAGTACCCCAGGGCGCTCCTACGAGCAGTACTTC. Residues: CASTPGRSYEQYF.

This clonotype has a count of ten or more. The chain joins TRBV10-3 to TRBJ2-2; D is unclear. Germline lookup yields CDR1 ENHRY and CDR2 SYGVKD. The CDR3 covers 13 residues. Deletions cut 3 bases from V and 5 bases from J, with 7 bases between. The CDR3 coding sequence is TGTGCCATCAGTGAATCCGGGACCGGGGAGCTGTTTTTT. Residues: CAISESGTGELFF.

This clonotype was recorded at least ten times. The chain joins TRBV20-1 to TRBJ1-1; 8 nucleotides line up with TRBD1. Germline V gives CDR1 DFQATT, CDR2 SNEGSKA (reference sequence). CDR3 length equals 12 residues. V shed 6 bases, J shed 6 bases, and the junction held 6 bases outside the gene matches. The CDR3 DNA is TGCAGTGCAGCTACAGGGGGACCTGAAGCTTTCTTT. Its translation is CSAATGGPEAFF.